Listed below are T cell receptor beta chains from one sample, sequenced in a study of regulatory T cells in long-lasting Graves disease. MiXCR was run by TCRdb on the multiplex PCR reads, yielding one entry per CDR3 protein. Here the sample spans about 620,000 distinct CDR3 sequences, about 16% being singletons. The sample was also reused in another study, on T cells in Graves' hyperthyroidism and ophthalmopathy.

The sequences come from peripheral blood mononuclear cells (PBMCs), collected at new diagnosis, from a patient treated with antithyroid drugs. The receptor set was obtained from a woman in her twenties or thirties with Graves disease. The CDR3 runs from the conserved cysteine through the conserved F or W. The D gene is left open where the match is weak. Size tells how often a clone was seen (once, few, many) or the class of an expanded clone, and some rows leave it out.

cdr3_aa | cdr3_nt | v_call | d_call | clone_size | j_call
CASSEAGNNSPLHF | TGTGCCAGCAGCGAAGCTGGAAATAATTCACCCCTCCACTTT | TRBV7-9 | . | . | TRBJ1-6
CSVGSGSEKLFF | TGCAGCGTTGGTTCAGGGAGTGAAAAACTGTTTTTT | TRBV29-1 | . | . | TRBJ1-4
CASSIQVWDGSSPLHF | TGTGCCAGTAGTATACAGGTTTGGGACGGCAGTTCACCCCTCCACTTT | TRBV19 | . | few | TRBJ1-6
CASSGLAAYNEQFF | TGTGCCAGCAGTGGACTAGCGGCCTACAATGAGCAGTTCTTC | TRBV12-3/TRBV12-4 | TRBD2 | many | TRBJ2-1
CAIGTSGGPASNEQFF | TGTGCCATCGGGACTAGCGGGGGCCCGGCGTCCAATGAGCAGTTCTTC | TRBV10-3 | TRBD2 | many | TRBJ2-1
CASRQGRLSEKLFF | TGTGCCAGCAGGCAGGGCCGGTTGAGTGAAAAACTGTTTTTT | TRBV2 | . | few | TRBJ1-4
CASSFSRRTTGSRGTEAFF | TGTGCCAGCAGCTTTTCCCGGAGAACAACAGGGAGTAGGGGCACTGAAGCTTTCTTT | TRBV11-2 | . | . | TRBJ1-1
CASSQDRPAYEQYF | TGTGCCAGCAGCCAAGATCGACCCGCCTACGAGCAGTACTTC | TRBV3-1 | . | few | TRBJ2-7
CAWSLGGRTYNEQFF | TGTGCCTGGAGTCTTGGCGGTCGAACCTACAATGAGCAGTTCTTC | TRBV30 | . | many | TRBJ2-1
CSAGLDRALLNEQFF | TGCAGTGCTGGATTGGACAGGGCGTTGCTCAATGAGCAGTTCTTC | TRBV20-1 | TRBD1 | . | TRBJ2-1
CAWRGLSGEKLFF | TGTGCCTGGCGAGGGTTAAGCGGTGAAAAACTGTTTTTT | TRBV30 | . | many | TRBJ1-4
CASASGREIQPQHF | TGTGCCAGCGCGAGTGGGAGGGAAATTCAGCCCCAGCATTTT | TRBV2 | . | many | TRBJ1-5
CASSPQMKENTEAFF | TGTGCCAGCAGCCCCCAGATGAAAGAGAACACTGAAGCTTTCTTT | TRBV9 | . | . | TRBJ1-1
CASSLPIGGLNTEAFF | TGTGCCAGCAGCTTACCTATTGGGGGCCTGAACACTGAAGCTTTCTTT | TRBV7-9 | . | many | TRBJ1-1
CASRGQGLIGELFF | TGTGCCAGCAGAGGACAGGGGTTGATCGGGGAGCTGTTTTTT | TRBV6-1 | TRBD1 | . | TRBJ2-2
CASKIAGVGSSYNEQFF | TGTGCCAGTAAAATAGCGGGAGTCGGGTCGTCCTACAATGAGCAGTTCTTC | TRBV28 | TRBD2 | once | TRBJ2-1
CSATPGGLSGANVLTF | TGCAGTGCTACCCCAGGGGGACTCTCTGGGGCCAACGTCCTGACTTTC | TRBV20-1 | . | . | TRBJ2-6
CASRGQAPGSPLHF | TGTGCCAGCAGGGGACAGGCACCGGGGTCACCCCTCCACTTT | TRBV2 | TRBD1 | many | TRBJ1-6
CATNRGDETSSYNEQFF | TGTGCCACCAACAGGGGGGACGAGACGAGCTCCTACAATGAGCAGTTCTTC | TRBV15 | TRBD1 | few | TRBJ2-1
CATDMGYEQYF | TGTGCCACCGACATGGGGTACGAGCAGTACTTC | TRBV10-3 | . | many | TRBJ2-7
CASSRGSGEKLFF | TGTGCCAGCAGCCGAGGATCAGGAGAAAAACTGTTTTTT | TRBV7-2 | . | many | TRBJ1-4
CASSPTLAGDLEQYF | TGTGCCAGCAGCCCCACACTAGCGGGAGATCTGGAGCAGTACTTC | TRBV9 | TRBD2 | . | TRBJ2-5
CASSVDRGSGNTIYF | TGTGCCAGCAGCGTAGACAGGGGATCTGGAAACACCATATATTTT | TRBV9 | TRBD1 | few | TRBJ1-3
CASSDSSRNEQFF | TGTGCCAGCAGTGATTCCAGCAGGAATGAGCAGTTCTTC | TRBV25-1 | . | . | TRBJ2-1
CASKKKGITEAFF | TGTGCCAGCAAGAAAAAGGGAATCACTGAAGCTTTCTTT | TRBV6-1 | . | few | TRBJ1-1
CSARGALGWETQYF | TGCAGTGCTAGGGGGGCCCTGGGATGGGAGACCCAGTACTTC | TRBV20-1 | . | many | TRBJ2-5
CASINQYTEAFF | TGTGCCAGCATAAATCAGTATACTGAAGCTTTCTTT | TRBV2 | . | many | TRBJ1-1
CASRREREVTYAQYF | TGTGCCAGCAGACGGGAGCGGGAGGTCACCTACGCGCAGTACTTC | TRBV6-1 | TRBD2 | many | TRBJ2-7
CASLSVGTEAFF | TGTGCCAGCCTAAGTGTGGGCACTGAAGCTTTCTTT | TRBV27 | . | many | TRBJ1-1
CASSVEFVGTYNEQFF | TGTGCCAGCAGCGTAGAATTTGTCGGGACCTACAATGAGCAGTTCTTC | TRBV9 | . | once | TRBJ2-1
CASNLSGTGNEQFF | TGTGCCAGCAACCTTTCAGGTACTGGGAATGAGCAGTTCTTC | TRBV27 | . | . | TRBJ2-1
CASSYSDTSTEAFF | TGTGCCAGCAGTTACTCTGATACGAGCACTGAAGCTTTCTTT | TRBV6-5 | . | many | TRBJ1-1
CASLRTGTPGYTF | TGTGCCAGCCTTCGAACAGGGACCCCTGGCTACACCTTC | TRBV28 | . | many | TRBJ1-2
CASSLGQGKTGELFF | TGTGCCAGCAGCTTAGGACAGGGAAAAACCGGGGAGCTGTTTTTT | TRBV7-9 | TRBD1 | few | TRBJ2-2
CASSPHGQSVSFTEAFF | TGTGCCAGCTCACCCCACGGACAGTCTGTGAGTTTCACTGAAGCTTTCTTT | TRBV18 | . | . | TRBJ1-1
CASSVAGTELGF | TGTGCCAGCAGCGTCGCGGGGACTGAATTGGGCTTC | TRBV7-9 | . | many | TRBJ2-1
CASSQGEGTDTEAFF | TGTGCCAGCAGCCAAGGGGAAGGGACGGACACTGAAGCTTTCTTT | TRBV14 | . | . | TRBJ1-1
CASEFSVVGIQYF | TGTGCCAGTGAATTTAGCGTCGTCGGCATTCAGTACTTC | TRBV19 | . | few | TRBJ2-4
CASRASSSYEQYF | TGTGCCAGCAGGGCCTCAAGCTCCTACGAGCAGTACTTC | TRBV2 | . | many | TRBJ2-7
CAWRYSYNEQFF | TGTGCCTGGAGATACTCCTACAATGAGCAGTTCTTC | TRBV30 | . | . | TRBJ2-1
CASSVRGENTEAFF | TGTGCCAGCAGCGTCAGAGGCGAGAACACTGAAGCTTTCTTT | TRBV9 | . | few | TRBJ1-1
CASGLTGEPTEAFF | TGTGCTAGTGGTTTGACCGGGGAGCCCACTGAAGCTTTCTTT | TRBV12-5 | . | many | TRBJ1-1
CASSEYIVETQYF | TGTGCCAGCAGTGAATATATCGTGGAGACCCAGTACTTC | TRBV25-1 | . | few | TRBJ2-5
CASRPGTGGGNTEAFF | TGTGCCAGCAGGCCGGGGACAGGCGGTGGGAACACTGAAGCTTTCTTT | TRBV6-1 | TRBD1 | few | TRBJ1-1
CASSPVPSRSPLHF | TGTGCCAGCAGCCCAGTTCCCTCCCGGTCACCCCTCCACTTT | TRBV3-1 | . | few | TRBJ1-6
CSATGTPYEQYF | TGCAGTGCTACCGGGACACCCTACGAGCAGTACTTC | TRBV20-1 | . | many | TRBJ2-7
CASSYGLTNTGELFF | TGTGCCAGCAGCTACGGCCTTACAAACACCGGGGAGCTGTTTTTT | TRBV7-3 | . | many | TRBJ2-2
CASREVDSMNTEAFF | TGTGCCAGCAGGGAAGTGGACAGTATGAACACTGAAGCTTTCTTT | TRBV2 | . | many | TRBJ1-1
CSAGLVLVWRNEQFF | TGCAGTGCTGGACTAGTTTTGGTGTGGCGGAATGAGCAGTTCTTC | TRBV20-1 | TRBD2 | few | TRBJ2-1
CASSGRTSGSSYEQYF | TGTGCCAGTAGTGGACGGACTAGCGGGAGCTCCTACGAGCAGTACTTC | TRBV19 | TRBD2 | many | TRBJ2-7
CASSQARGWEQFF | TGTGCCAGCAGCCAAGCACGGGGGTGGGAGCAGTTCTTC | TRBV3-1 | . | many | TRBJ2-1
CASSSLEAGAEAFF | TGTGCCAGCAGCTCACTCGAAGCTGGGGCTGAAGCTTTCTTT | TRBV7-9 | . | few | TRBJ1-1
CASSRSNTKPGANVLTF | TGTGCCAGCAGCCGTAGTAATACAAAACCTGGGGCCAACGTCCTGACTTTC | TRBV12-3/TRBV12-4 | . | . | TRBJ2-6